These 20 T cell receptor beta chains originate from one sample sequenced in a study of control samples from healthy donors and cancer patients (dated by TCRdb to 2018 to 2020). The protocol used for the library was the immunoSEQ multiplex PCR assay. TCRdb retrieved this table from immuneACCESS and kept in-frame rearrangements only. Not all clones are present; in checked studies, unresolved V genes account for under half, and no reason is known for the remainder. The sample table contains approximately 160,000 clones; only one count was recorded for 93% of them. The ten largest clones take up about 4% of the sample. What was sequenced was blood. The receptors were sampled from a woman in her fifties or sixties in good health.

In DNA form, the CDR3 reads TGTGCCAGCAGCGTAACCGGGCACTATAATTCACCCCTCCACTTT. Protein: CASSVTGHYNSPLHF. The chain employs TRBV9 and TRBJ1-6, with D unclear. Germline CDR1 SGDLS, CDR2 YYNGEE. This CDR3 has 15 amino acids. Trimming stripped 1 base from V and 3 bases from J, with 8 bases between.

This clone was picked up one time. The rearrangement links TRBV2 to TRBJ2-5, with D possibly being TRBD1 (7 bases). V lost 6 bases to trimming and J lost 5 bases, with 19 bases between them. From germline, CDR1 is SNHLY and CDR2 FYNNEI. The CDR3 has 15 residues. The DNA of the CDR3 is TGTGCCAGCAGGAAAGACAGGGTAGGGAGGGAGACCCAGTACTTC. It translates to CASRKDRVGRETQYF.

This chain joins TRBV29-1 and TRBJ2-7; 7 bases fit TRBD1. The CDR3 runs to 12 residues. Germline V gene sequence: CDR1 SQVTM, CDR2 ANQGSEA. The J segment lost 5 bases and the V segment lost 7 bases, leaving 8 bases of the junction unmatched. The CDR3 here is CSGKTGDHEQYF. The CDR3, as DNA: TGCAGCGGAAAAACAGGGGACCACGAGCAGTACTTC.

This clone was picked up one time. The chain couples TRBV6-2 or TRBV6-3 to TRBJ1-2; TRBD1 matches 10 bases. The CDR3 contains 15 residues. Germline V gene lookup returns CDR1 MNHEY and CDR2 SVGEGT. J gave up 6 bases and V 5 bases, and 9 bases lay outside the gene matches. The CDR3 coding sequence is TGTGCCAGCAGTAATACGGGACAGGGGAATCATGGCTACACCTTC. It specifies CASSNTGQGNHGYTF.

The V gene is TRBV9, the J gene TRBJ1-1; 9 bases fit TRBD1. Per germline, CDR1 SGDLS and CDR2 YYNGEE. V dropped 4 bases and J dropped 3; count of bases not matched to a gene: 7. The CDR3 runs to 15 residues. The DNA for the CDR3 is TGTGCCAGCAGCCCCCTGACAGGGGGAGACACTGAAGCTTTCTTT. Translation: CASSPLTGGDTEAFF.

This clone was observed once. V and J are TRBV7-9 and TRBJ1-1; D perhaps matches TRBD1 (5 bases). This CDR3 is 15 amino acids long. Germline V lookup: CDR1 SEHNR, CDR2 FQNEAQ (reference sequence). V was cut by 2 bases and J by 3 bases, with 13 bases left in between. CDR3 sequence: CASSLMQAGDTEAFF. CDR3 bases: TGTGCCAGCAGCTTAATGCAGGCGGGGGACACTGAAGCTTTCTTT.

The table lists this clone with a few counts. This chain connects TRBV27 to TRBJ2-7; unclear D gene. The CDR3 consists of 15 residues. The V gene's germline CDR1 is MNHEY and CDR2 SMNVEV (reference sequence). V was trimmed by 5 bases and J by 6 bases, leaving 20 bases between them. This CDR3 reads CASSARQDGIGEQYF. The CDR3 DNA reads TGTGCCAGCAGTGCCCGTCAGGATGGTATCGGCGAGCAGTACTTC.

The chain carries TRBV12-3 or TRBV12-4 and TRBJ1-2; D not resolved. There are 12 residues in the CDR3. Trimming took off 5 bases at V and 7 bases at J, with 11 bases between the two ends. The CDR3 DNA reads TGTGCCAGCAGTCTCCCGCGCCGTGGCTACACCTTC. Its translation is CASSLPRRGYTF.

The CDR3 is CASSLIGFEAFF. The CDR3 region has the DNA TGTGCCAGCAGCTTAATCGGGTTCGAAGCTTTCTTT. The gene calls are TRBV11-2 and TRBJ1-1; D is unresolved. The V end lost 2 bases, the J end lost 8 bases, and 9 bases lay between the germline ends. Per the germline V gene, CDR1 is SGHAT and CDR2 is FQNNGV. The CDR3 length is 12 residues.

The chain uses TRBV5-1 and TRBJ1-2; 7 bases line up with TRBD1. V dropped 0 bases and J dropped 0; count of bases not matched to a gene: 5. The germline CDR1 and CDR2 sequences are SGHRS and YFSETQ. The CDR3 sequence is 16 residues long. The CDR3 loop reads CASSLEGTEPNYGYTF. The CDR3 bases are TGCGCCAGCAGCTTGGAAGGGACAGAACCTAACTATGGCTACACCTTC.

In this sample, this clone turned up once. The sample holds other DNA sequences that translate to the same CDR3. The V call is TRBV5-1, the J call TRBJ1-1; D gene uncertain. CDR1 SGHRS and CDR2 YFSETQ come from the germline V gene. The CDR3 runs 13 residues. Trimming removed 4 bases from V and 0 bases from J, with 7 bases in between. The CDR3 protein is CASSLDMNTEAFF. The CDR3 coding sequence is TGCGCCAGCAGCCTAGACATGAACACTGAAGCTTTCTTT.

The chain carries TRBV12-3 or TRBV12-4 and TRBJ1-2, with D unresolved. V lost 5 bases, J lost 8 bases, and 15 bases lay in between. The CDR3 is 13 amino acids. CDR3: CASSGRLAVGYTF. The CDR3, as DNA: TGTGCCAGCAGTGGGAGACTGGCTGTCGGCTACACCTTC.

The rearrangement uses TRBV2 and TRBJ1-4; D unresolved. Trimming stripped 1 base from V and 1 base from J, with 4 bases between. This CDR3 is 14 amino acids long. CDR1 is SNHLY and CDR2 is FYNNEI in the germline V gene. CDR3 in amino acids: CASSEGVTNEKLFF. In DNA, the CDR3 is TGTGCCAGCAGTGAAGGCGTAACTAATGAAAAACTGTTTTTT.

Only a few counts were recorded for this clone. The chain joins TRBV7-9 to TRBJ1-1; D ambiguous. Looked up from germline, CDR1 is SEHNR and CDR2 is FQNEAQ (reference sequence). The CDR3 contains 15 residues. V dropped 4 bases and J dropped 0 bases, with 12 bases sitting between them. The CDR3 reads CASSSPATMNTEAFF. CDR3 DNA: TGTGCCAGCAGCTCCCCGGCGACTATGAACACTGAAGCTTTCTTT.

V is TRBV5-6 and J is TRBJ2-2; TRBD1 is a possible D gene (5 bases). CDR1 and CDR2 from the germline V gene are SGHDT and YYEEEE. The CDR3 totals 16 residues. V lost 3 bases, J lost 1 base, and 13 bases lay in between. The CDR3 loop is CASSYGHTGNTGELFF. In nucleotides, the CDR3 is TGTGCCAGCAGCTATGGACACACCGGGAACACCGGGGAGCTGTTTTTT.

The chain joins TRBV5-1 to TRBJ2-3; 7 nucleotides match TRBD1. The germline CDR1 and CDR2 sequences are SGHRS and YFSETQ. The CDR3 has 16 residues. With V trimmed by 1 base and J by 0 bases, 5 bases remained unmatched. The CDR3 DNA is TGCGCCAGCAGCTTGTATGTCAGGGGGAGCACAGATACGCAGTATTTT. It codes for CASSLYVRGSTDTQYF.

V and J are TRBV12-1 and TRBJ1-1. TRBV12-1 corresponds to a pseudogene. There are 13 residues in the CDR3. CDR3 sequence reads: CASSFAGSTEAFF. CDR3 bases: TGTGCCAGCAGCTTTGCAGGGTCCACTGAAGCTTTCTTT.

J is TRBJ2-7 and V is TRBV19, with TRBD1 matching over 7 bases. CDR3 length: 16 amino acids. After removal of 5 bases from V and 1 base from J, the junction contained 11 bases not matched to a gene. CDR1 is LNHDA and CDR2 is SQIVND in the germline V gene (reference sequence). CDR3 amino acids: CASSAERQGWSYEQYF. In DNA form, the CDR3 reads TGTGCCAGTAGTGCCGAGAGACAGGGATGGTCCTACGAGCAGTACTTC.

This rearrangement joins TRBV9 to TRBJ2-5, with D perhaps TRBD1 or TRBD2 (6 bases each). The V gene lost 0 bases and the J gene lost 1 base, with 16 bases spanning the gap. This CDR3 region has 17 residues. The germline V gene has CDR1 SGDLS and CDR2 YYNGEE. This CDR3 is CASSVATGGTPQETQYF. CDR3 nucleotide sequence: TGTGCCAGCAGCGTAGCTACCGGCGGGACACCCCAAGAGACCCAGTACTTC. Full variable domain (outside the CDR3, taken from reference TRBV9 and TRBJ2-5): DSGVTQTPKHLITATGQRVTLRCSPRSGDLSVYWYQQSLDQGLQFLIQYYNGEERAKGNILERFSAQQFPDLHSELNLSSLELGDSALYFCASSVATGGTPQETQYFGPGTRLLVL.

This chain joins TRBV20-1 and TRBJ1-4; D unclear. The CDR3 contains 11 residues. V was shortened by 6 bases and J by 5 bases, with 7 bases between the two germline ends. Germline V gives CDR1 DFQATT, CDR2 SNEGSKA (reference sequence). CDR3 region: CSARGNEKLFF. CDR3 nucleotide sequence: TGCAGTGCCCGGGGAAATGAAAAACTGTTTTTT.